This passage covers 31 T cell receptor beta chains from one sample sequenced in a study of pediatric ulcerative colitis (dated by TCRdb to about 2019). During colonoscopy, one to two pinch biopsies were obtained from the rectum for research. Library preparation was by the immunoSEQ multiplex PCR assay. This immuneACCESS table, as held by TCRdb, lists in-frame sequences with V and J called but not all clones. Of the missing ones, under half trace to an unresolved V gene in checked studies; the others have no known cause. The sample table shows tens of thousands of clones, and 73% are seen once. The ten most abundant clones make up roughly 0.7% of the sample. The sequenced material came from gut tissue. All receptors come from a boy between 5 and 17 years old with moderate ulcerative colitis.

The V gene is TRBV5-1, the J gene TRBJ2-7; 13 nucleotides agree with TRBD2. CDR3 length: 14 amino acids. V dropped 2 bases and J dropped 6; count of bases not matched to a gene: 2. Germline CDR1 and CDR2: SGHRS and YFSETQ. CDR3 DNA sequence: TGCGCCAGCAGCTTACTAGCGGGAGGGGGCGAGCAGTACTTC. It yields the protein CASSLLAGGGEQYF.

This sequence joins TRBV4-1 and TRBJ1-5, with 11 positions matching TRBD1. This CDR3 spans 18 amino acids. V trimming: 4 bases; J trimming: 2 bases; junction bases outside the gene matches: 10. Germline CDR1 is MGHRA and CDR2 is YSYEKL. In nucleotides, the CDR3 is TGCGCCAGCAGCCGCCCGGGACAGGGGGGATTAGGCAATCAGCCCCAGCATTTT. Amino acid sequence: CASSRPGQGGLGNQPQHF.

The V call is TRBV30, the J call TRBJ2-7, with D unresolved. The germline gives CDR1 GTSNPN, CDR2 SVGIG (reference sequence). V lost 2 bases to trimming and J lost 4 bases, with 6 bases between them. This CDR3 comprises 11 residues. The CDR3 is CAWSSRYEQYF. The CDR3 nucleotides are TGTGCCTGGAGTTCCAGGTACGAGCAGTACTTC.

This clone was observed a handful of times. The chain couples TRBV28 to TRBJ2-7; 7 positions match TRBD2. J lost 6 bases, V lost 6 bases, and 5 bases had no gene match. Germline values: CDR1 MDHEN, CDR2 SYDVKM. The CDR3 is 12 amino acids. CDR3 in amino acids: CASSLGGFEQYF. The DNA for the CDR3 is TGTGCCAGCAGCCTCGGGGGGTTCGAGCAGTACTTC.

The genes are TRBV5-1 and TRBJ2-5; D not resolved. CDR3 length equals 14 residues. V was clipped by 4 bases and J by 3 bases, with 13 bases between them. Germline CDR1 SGHRS, CDR2 YFSETQ. In DNA, the CDR3 is TGCGCCAGCAGCGTGAATGGCCCCGAAGAGACCCAGTACTTC. It encodes CASSVNGPEETQYF.

The rearrangement uses TRBV27 and TRBJ2-1; 14 nucleotides agree with TRBD2. This CDR3 region has 18 residues. Germline CDR1 is MNHEY and CDR2 is SMNVEV (reference sequence). The V segment lost 1 base and the J segment 4 bases; nucleotides outside the gene matches: 6. The CDR3 protein is CASSLLPGTSGSYNEQFF. In DNA, the CDR3 is TGTGCCAGCAGTTTATTGCCAGGGACTAGCGGGAGTTACAATGAGCAGTTCTTC.

The V call is TRBV7-6, the J call TRBJ2-6; D is unclear. Between the trimmed V and J ends, which lost 1 base and 0 bases, there was a span of 4 bases. Germline CDR1 SGHVS, CDR2 FNYEAQ. The CDR3 is 15 residues long. The CDR3 protein is CASSLGRSGANVLTF. In nucleotides, the CDR3 is TGTGCCAGCAGCTTAGGGCGCTCTGGGGCCAACGTCCTGACTTTC.

This clone was counted once. The chain couples TRBV28 to TRBJ1-1; possible D gene TRBD1, 5 bases. Looked up from germline, CDR1 is MDHEN and CDR2 is SYDVKM. CDR3 size: 15 residues. With 7 bases removed from V and 3 bases from J, the gap between germline ends came to 18 bases. The CDR3 reads CASTRYGGSDTEAFF. DNA for the CDR3: TGTGCCAGCACCAGATACGGGGGTTCGGACACTGAAGCTTTCTTT.

The chain recombines TRBV7-9 with TRBJ2-2; TRBD2 agrees at 11 bases. CDR1 and CDR2 (germline): SEHNR, FQNEAQ (reference sequence). The ends lost 6 bases at V and 7 bases at J; junction bases unmatched: 7. The CDR3 extends over 15 amino acids. CDR3 sequence: CASRELAGVIGELFF. CDR3 nucleotide sequence: TGTGCCAGCAGGGAACTAGCGGGAGTTATCGGGGAGCTGTTTTTT.

This clone was detected a few times. J is TRBJ1-5 and V is TRBV28; D is undetermined. This CDR3 has 13 amino acids. Trimming removed 6 bases from V and 0 bases from J, with 6 bases in between. The germline V gene encodes CDR1 MDHEN and CDR2 SYDVKM. The CDR3 spells CASRGGSNQPQHF. CDR3 in DNA: TGTGCCAGCAGGGGCGGTAGCAATCAGCCCCAGCATTTT. Filled out from reference TRBV28 and TRBJ1-5, the complete variable domain reads DVKVTQSSRYLVKRTGEKVFLECVQDMDHENMFWYRQDPGLGLRLIYFSYDVKMKEKGDIPEGYSVSREKKERFSLILESASTNQTSMYLCASRGGSNQPQHFGDGTRLSIL.

The V gene is TRBV5-1, the J gene TRBJ1-1; 10 bases align to TRBD1. Per the germline V gene, CDR1 is SGHRS and CDR2 is YFSETQ. The CDR3 consists of 16 residues. The J segment lost 4 bases and the V segment lost 1 base, leaving 7 bases of the junction unmatched. The CDR3 region has the DNA TGCGCCAGCAGCTTGTTTGGGACAGGGGACGGCACTGAAGCTTTCTTT. Amino acids: CASSLFGTGDGTEAFF. Using reference TRBV5-1 and TRBJ1-1 for the parts outside the CDR3, the full variable domain is KAGVTQTPRYLIKTRGQQVTLSCSPISGHRSVSWYQQTPGQGLQFLFEYFSETQRNKGNFPGRFSGRQFSNSRSEMNVSTLELGDSALYLCASSLFGTGDGTEAFFGQGTRLTVV.

The gene calls are TRBV19 and TRBJ1-3, with unresolved D. Germline CDR1 is LNHDA and CDR2 is SQIVND (reference sequence). Trimming took 1 base from V and 0 from J, leaving 16 bases between them. The CDR3 length is 18 residues. The CDR3 nucleotides are TGTGCCAGTAGTATAGTAGGCCGGGTTCCAGGCTCTGGAAACACCATATATTTT. Translated: CASSIVGRVPGSGNTIYF.

The chain links TRBV11-3 to TRBJ2-2, with a possible D match to TRBD1 (6 bases). The CDR3 is made up of 12 amino acids. V lost 5 bases and J 10 bases, leaving 11 bases between the germline ends. Per germline, CDR1 SGHNT and CDR2 YENEEA. The DNA for the CDR3 is TGTGCCAGCAGCCTCCGGGACAAGGAGCTGTTTTTT. Its protein is CASSLRDKELFF.

This clone showed up just once. Other nucleotide sequences in the sample specify the same CDR3. The chain employs TRBV11-2 and TRBJ1-2, with 7 bases lining up with TRBD1. The CDR3 is made up of 14 amino acids. Germline values: CDR1 SGHAT, CDR2 FQNNGV. V gave up 0 bases and J gave up 5 bases; unmatched junction bases: 3. The CDR3 sequence is CASSLEGGAYGYTF. For the CDR3, the DNA is TGTGCCAGCAGCTTAGAAGGGGGCGCGTATGGCTACACCTTC.

V is TRBV19 and J is TRBJ1-5; 8 nucleotides align to TRBD1. The CDR3 is 16 residues long. The V segment lost 4 bases and the J segment 4 bases; nucleotides outside the gene matches: 9. The germline CDR1 and CDR2 sequences are LNHDA and SQIVND (reference sequence). The CDR3 sequence: CASSRAGGAGNQPQHF. The CDR3 DNA follows: TGTGCCAGTAGTAGGGCAGGGGGCGCGGGGAATCAGCCCCAGCATTTT. Complete variable domain (other parts from reference TRBV19 and TRBJ1-5): DGGITQSPKYLFRKEGQNVTLSCEQNLNHDAMYWYRQDPGQGLRLIYYSQIVNDFQKGDIAEGYSVSREKKESFPLTVTSAQKNPTAFYLCASSRAGGAGNQPQHFGDGTRLSIL.

This clone was counted between two and nine times. The chain employs TRBV7-9 and TRBJ2-7; D might be TRBD2 (5 bases). V shed 8 bases and J shed 2 bases, with 13 bases lying between them. Germline CDR1 is SEHNR and CDR2 is FQNEAQ (reference sequence). There are 13 residues in the CDR3. In DNA, the CDR3 is TGTGCCAGCTCGAGGCGGGTGCCCTACGAGCAGTACTTC. Residues: CASSRRVPYEQYF.

The V gene is TRBV19, the J gene TRBJ1-5; D unclear. Germline V gives CDR1 LNHDA, CDR2 SQIVND (reference sequence). Trimming pared 1 base from V and 5 bases from J, leaving 9 bases between. The length of the CDR3 is 14 residues. The CDR3 sequence is CASSIGSFHQPQHF. Here the CDR3 DNA reads TGTGCCAGTAGTATAGGGAGCTTTCATCAGCCCCAGCATTTT. The complete variable domain, with remaining parts taken from reference TRBV19 and TRBJ1-5, reads DGGITQSPKYLFRKEGQNVTLSCEQNLNHDAMYWYRQDPGQGLRLIYYSQIVNDFQKGDIAEGYSVSREKKESFPLTVTSAQKNPTAFYLCASSIGSFHQPQHFGDGTRLSIL.

This clone showed up just a few times. This chain joins TRBV5-1 and TRBJ2-4, with D maybe TRBD2 (6 bases). This CDR3 has 14 residues. Between the trimmed V and J ends, which lost 0 bases and 5 bases, there was a span of 9 bases. Germline V gives CDR1 SGHRS, CDR2 YFSETQ. DNA of the CDR3: TGCGCCAGCAGCTTGGGCGGGGTTGAAAACATTCAGTACTTC. Residues: CASSLGGVENIQYF.

The rearrangement uses TRBV6-1 and TRBJ2-2, with a weak D call TRBD2 (6 bases). The CDR3 is 15 residues long. The germline V gene encodes CDR1 MNHNS and CDR2 SASEGT. Trimming took 8 bases from V and 3 from J, leaving 16 bases between them. The DNA of the CDR3 is TGTGCCAGCCGTACCGGGACTGGGGACACCGGGGAGCTGTTTTTT. Amino acids: CASRTGTGDTGELFF.

V and J are TRBV15 and TRBJ2-2, with D hard to call. Germline V gives CDR1 LNHNV, CDR2 YYDKDF (reference sequence). Trimming shortened V by 0 bases and J by 1 base, and 6 bases separated the two germline ends. The CDR3 is 15 amino acids. The CDR3 sequence: CATSRDWKNTGELFF. CDR3 nucleotide sequence: TGTGCCACCAGCAGAGACTGGAAGAACACCGGGGAGCTGTTTTTT.

V gene TRBV27 combines with J gene TRBJ2-7, with D unresolved. Germline CDR1 MNHEY, CDR2 SMNVEV (reference sequence). The CDR3 has 11 residues. Trimming removed 4 bases from V and 2 bases from J, with 3 bases in between. CDR3 coding DNA: TGTGCCAGCAGTTCCCCCTACGAGCAGTACTTC. This codes for CASSSPYEQYF.

This chain links TRBV5-6 with TRBJ2-3; 9 nucleotides align to TRBD1. The V and J ends lost 4 bases and 5 bases, in that order; junction bases with no gene match: 5. Germline CDR1 SGHDT, CDR2 YYEEEE. CDR3 size: 14 residues. CDR3: CASSTGGAGDTQYF. Written as DNA, the CDR3 is TGTGCCAGCAGCACAGGGGGCGCGGGAGATACGCAGTATTTT.

V usage is TRBV14 and J usage is TRBJ2-3; TRBD2 matches at 8 bases. The CDR3 is 15 residues long. Unmatched junction bases numbered 1, after V lost 1 base and J lost 1 base. Germline V gene data show CDR1 as SGHDN and CDR2 as FVKESK. The CDR3 here is CASSQGSGGTDTQYF. The CDR3 bases are TGTGCCAGCAGCCAAGGTAGCGGGGGCACAGATACGCAGTATTTT.

The V and J genes are TRBV6-5 and TRBJ1-6; D call uncertain. CDR3 length: 13 residues. Trimming shortened V by 7 bases and J by 0 bases, and 4 bases separated the two germline ends. CDR1 and CDR2 (germline): MNHEY, SVGAGI. CDR3 loop: CASKSSYNSPLHF. As DNA, the CDR3 is TGTGCCAGCAAGAGCTCCTATAATTCACCCCTCCACTTT.

There are a few counts of this clone. The rearrangement joins TRBV5-6 to TRBJ1-6, with D uncertain. CDR1 and CDR2 (germline): SGHDT, YYEEEE. The CDR3 is made up of 15 amino acids. V dropped 4 bases and J dropped 4 bases, with 12 bases sitting between them. The CDR3 DNA follows: TGTGCCAGCAGCGGCCAGACTGATTATAATTCACCCCTCCACTTT. Its translation: CASSGQTDYNSPLHF.

The gene calls are TRBV11-1 and TRBJ2-5; 10 nucleotides align to TRBD1. With 5 bases clipped from V and 5 bases from J, the junction kept 11 bases outside the gene matches. CDR1 and CDR2 (germline): SGHAT, FQDESV (reference sequence). CDR3 size: 16 residues. This chain's CDR3 is CASSEPDRGPWETQYF. The CDR3 nucleotides are TGTGCCAGCAGCGAACCCGACAGGGGGCCATGGGAGACCCAGTACTTC.

This clone showed up just a few times. This chain links TRBV14 with TRBJ2-1; no firm D call. Trimming removed 5 bases from V and 0 bases from J, with 11 bases in between. This CDR3 comprises 15 residues. Germline-derived CDR1 and CDR2 are SGHDN and FVKESK. The CDR3 spells CASSLRIRSYNEQFF. CDR3 nucleotide sequence: TGTGCCAGCAGCTTAAGGATTCGCTCCTACAATGAGCAGTTCTTC.

The CDR3 DNA reads TGTGCCAGCACACTAGCGGAATACAATGAGCAGTTCTTC. Protein: CASTLAEYNEQFF. The V and J genes are TRBV28 and TRBJ2-1; 8 bases align to TRBD2. Germline CDR1 is MDHEN and CDR2 is SYDVKM. The trim removed 7 bases at V and 4 bases at J, leaving 3 bases unmatched. The CDR3 length is 13 residues.

The rearrangement uses TRBV5-5 and TRBJ2-1, with no clear D. The CDR3 consists of 11 residues. Trimming stripped 4 bases from V and 11 bases from J, with 10 bases between. Germline CDR1 and CDR2: SGHKS and YYEKEE (reference sequence). CDR3 DNA: TGTGCCAGCAGCCTAATCGAGCAGCAGTTCTTC. This codes for CASSLIEQQFF. The full variable domain, with the rest looked up from reference TRBV5-5 and TRBJ2-1, is DAGVTQSPTHLIKTRGQQVTLRCSPISGHKSVSWYQQVLGQGPQFIFQYYEKEERGRGNFPDRFSARQFPNYSSELNVNALLLGDSALYLCASSLIEQQFFGPGTRLTVL.

The gene calls are TRBV18 and TRBJ2-7, with unresolved D. The V and J ends lost 0 bases and 3 bases respectively, with 18 bases between them. The CDR3 is 17 residues long. Germline-derived CDR1 and CDR2 are KGHSH and LQKENI. CDR3 in DNA: TGTGCCAGCTCACCACCGGATGCTCAGCCACCCGGCTACGAGCAGTACTTC. Its translation is CASSPPDAQPPGYEQYF.

V usage is TRBV6-1 and J usage is TRBJ1-5, with 9 bases lining up with TRBD1. V trimming: 6 bases; J trimming: 3 bases; junction bases outside the gene matches: 6. The CDR3 runs 15 residues. The germline gives CDR1 MNHNS, CDR2 SASEGT. The chain's CDR3 is CASRGTGPYNQPQHF. The CDR3 DNA follows: TGTGCCAGCAGGGGGACAGGGCCCTACAATCAGCCCCAGCATTTT.